This TCR beta chain was retrieved from a study of human T cells and chemical hapten exposure. The wider study: Patients got weekly scalp diphenylcyclopropenone doses over the approximately 23-week study. Study observations and caveats: Relative to control repertoires, expanded TCRs gave rise to significantly more large CDR3 similarity clusters.

Unique molecular identifiers were attached to individual cDNA molecules during library preparation. TCRdb ran MiXCR on the RACE reads and lists one entry per CDR3 protein. The sample lists over 55,000 distinct CDR3 sequences; 8.5% to 14% were seen once. Time point in this sample: patch test 3, about 24 weeks after DPC sensitization. Treatment: therapeutic diphenylcyclopropenone sensitization with weekly scalp DPC. Germline-derived CDR1 and CDR2 are GTSNPN and SVGIG (reference sequence). V lost 7 bases and J lost 2, with 14 bases in between. There are 13 residues in the CDR3. Note on this clonotype: As yet, its antigen is unknown.

The chain combines TRBV30 with TRBJ1-2; D is ambiguous. The receptor's source is a woman between 50 and 59 years old with alopecia areata. Some clones in this sample may be carry-over from other donors' samples. The specimen comprised whole blood, sampled in connection with sensitization to the hapten diphenylcyclopropenone (DPC). The CDR3: CASSRALNYGYTF. The CDR3 DNA is TGTGCCTCTTCGCGCGCTCTCAACTATGGCTACACCTTC.